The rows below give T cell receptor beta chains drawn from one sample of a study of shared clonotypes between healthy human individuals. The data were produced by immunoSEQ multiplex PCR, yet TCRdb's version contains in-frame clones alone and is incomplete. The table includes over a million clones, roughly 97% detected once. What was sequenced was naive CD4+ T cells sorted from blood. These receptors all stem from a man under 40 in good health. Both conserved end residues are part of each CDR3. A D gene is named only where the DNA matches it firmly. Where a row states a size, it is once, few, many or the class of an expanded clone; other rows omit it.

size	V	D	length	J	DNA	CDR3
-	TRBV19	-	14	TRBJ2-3	TGTGCCAGTAGTATGTCGGGACACACAGATACGCAGTATTTT	CASSMSGHTDTQYF
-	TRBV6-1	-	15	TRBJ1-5	TGTGCCAGCAGATCGGGACCCTGGGACGATCAGCCCCAGCATTTT	CASRSGPWDDQPQHF
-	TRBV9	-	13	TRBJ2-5	TGTGCCAGCAGCGTAAGGGGGGTTGCGCCCCAGTACTTC	CASSVRGVAPQYF
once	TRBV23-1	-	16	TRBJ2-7	TGCGCCAGCAGTCATCCCCAGACCAAGCTACCCTACGAGCAGTACTTC	CASSHPQTKLPYEQYF
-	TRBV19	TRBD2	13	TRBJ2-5	TGTGCCAGTAAAGCTAGCGGGAAAGAGACCCAGTACTTC	CASKASGKETQYF
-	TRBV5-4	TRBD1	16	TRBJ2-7	TGTGCCAGCAGTCCTACTCGACAGGGCTCGTCCTACGAGCAGTACTTC	CASSPTRQGSSYEQYF
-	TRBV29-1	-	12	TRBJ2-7	TGCAGCCCATACAGGATAACCTACGAGCAGTACTTC	CSPYRITYEQYF
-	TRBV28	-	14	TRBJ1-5	TGTGCCAGCAGTACACCGGGGGCTAATCAGCCCCAGCATTTT	CASSTPGANQPQHF
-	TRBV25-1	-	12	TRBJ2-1	TGTGCCAGCAGTGATAGTTACCATGAGCAGTTCTTC	CASSDSYHEQFF
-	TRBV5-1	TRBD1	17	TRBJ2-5	TGCGCCAGCAGCTTAGTCCCTACAGGGGGTGGGGAAGAGACCCAGTACTTC	CASSLVPTGGGEETQYF
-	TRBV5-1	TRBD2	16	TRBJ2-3	TGCGCCAGCAGCACCCGACTAGCGGGCAACACAGATACGCAGTATTTT	CASSTRLAGNTDTQYF
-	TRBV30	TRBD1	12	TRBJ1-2	TGTGCCTGGAGTCCCGAGACAGGGGGTAGGACCTTC	CAWSPETGGRTF
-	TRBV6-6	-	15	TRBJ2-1	TGTGCCAGCAGTTACACGACAGATGCCTACAATGAGCAGTTCTTC	CASSYTTDAYNEQFF
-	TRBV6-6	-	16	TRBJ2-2	TGTGCCAGCAGTTACTCGGGAGGTATTGACACCGGGGAGCTGTTTTTT	CASSYSGGIDTGELFF
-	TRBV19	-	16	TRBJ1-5	TGTGCCAGTACCCCAATTACGGGGGTCGGTAATCAGCCCCAGCATTTT	CASTPITGVGNQPQHF
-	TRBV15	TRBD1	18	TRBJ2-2	TGTGCCACCAGCAGAGATCCCCTAGACAGGGATGGAACCGGGGAGCTGTTTTTT	CATSRDPLDRDGTGELFF
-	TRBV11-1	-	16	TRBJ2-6	TGTGCCAGCAGCTCTTGGGACGGTACCGGGGCCAACGTCCTGACTTTC	CASSSWDGTGANVLTF
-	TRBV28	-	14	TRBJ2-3	TGTGCCAGCAGTTTACTGGGCTACCTAGGTACGCAGTATTTT	CASSLLGYLGTQYF
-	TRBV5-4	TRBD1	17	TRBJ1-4	TGTGCCAGCAGCGTTGGACAGGGGGCTCGTGGATATGAAAAACTGTTTTTT	CASSVGQGARGYEKLFF
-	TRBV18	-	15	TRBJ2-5	TGTGCCAGCTCACTTAGGGTCATCGCGGGCGGGACCCAGTACTTC	CASSLRVIAGGTQYF
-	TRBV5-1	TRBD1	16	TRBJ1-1	TGCGCCAGCAGCCCTAGGACCGGGACAGGGGGTACTGAAGCTTTCTTT	CASSPRTGTGGTEAFF
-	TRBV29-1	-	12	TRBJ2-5	TGCAGCGTTGAGGGCGCGAGAGAGACCCAGTACTTC	CSVEGARETQYF
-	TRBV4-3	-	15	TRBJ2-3	TGCGCCAGCAGCCAAATCCAGGGTATCACAGATACGCAGTATTTT	CASSQIQGITDTQYF
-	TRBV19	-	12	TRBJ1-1	TGTGCCAGTAGTATAGATCGAGGAGAAGCTTTCTTT	CASSIDRGEAFF
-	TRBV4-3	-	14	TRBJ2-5	TGCGCCAGCAGCCAAGGAGGGAGTTTGGAGACCCAGTACTTC	CASSQGGSLETQYF
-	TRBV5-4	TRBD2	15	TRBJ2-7	TGTGCCAGCAGCCACGAGCGGGAGAGCGGTTACGAGCAGTACTTC	CASSHERESGYEQYF
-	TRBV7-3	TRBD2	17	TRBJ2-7	TGTGCCAGCAGCTTAACGAGCGGGGGGTCAGGAACCTACGAGCAGTACTTC	CASSLTSGGSGTYEQYF
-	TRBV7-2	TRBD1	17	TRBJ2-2	TGTGCCAGCAGCTCGAGACAGGGGTTCGCGAACACCGGGGAGCTGTTTTTT	CASSSRQGFANTGELFF
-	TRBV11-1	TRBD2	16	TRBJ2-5	TGTGCCAGCAAAACCATCGGCGGGAGGGAGGAAGAGACCCAGTACTTC	CASKTIGGREEETQYF
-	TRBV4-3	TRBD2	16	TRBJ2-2	TGCGCCAGCAGCCAAATAGCGGGTTATACACCCGGGGAGCTGTTTTTT	CASSQIAGYTPGELFF
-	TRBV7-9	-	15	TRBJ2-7	TGTGCCAGCAGCTTAGTTGAAGGGCACACCTACGAGCAGTACTTC	CASSLVEGHTYEQYF